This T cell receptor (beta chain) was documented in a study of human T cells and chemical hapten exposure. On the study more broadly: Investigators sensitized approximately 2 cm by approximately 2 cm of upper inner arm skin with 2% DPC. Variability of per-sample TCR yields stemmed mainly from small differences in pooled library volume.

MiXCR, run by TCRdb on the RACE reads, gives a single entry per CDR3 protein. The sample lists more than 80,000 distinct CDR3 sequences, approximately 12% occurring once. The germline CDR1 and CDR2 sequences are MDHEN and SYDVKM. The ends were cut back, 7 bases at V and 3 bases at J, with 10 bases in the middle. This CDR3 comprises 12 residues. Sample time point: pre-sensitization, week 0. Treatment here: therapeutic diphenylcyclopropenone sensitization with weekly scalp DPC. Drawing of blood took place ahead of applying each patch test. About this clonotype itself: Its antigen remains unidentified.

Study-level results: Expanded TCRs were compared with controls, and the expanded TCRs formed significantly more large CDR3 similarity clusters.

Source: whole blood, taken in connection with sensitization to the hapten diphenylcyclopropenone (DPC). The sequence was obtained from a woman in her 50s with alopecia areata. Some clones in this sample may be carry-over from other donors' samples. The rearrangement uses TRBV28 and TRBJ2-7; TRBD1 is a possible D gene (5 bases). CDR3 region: CASTQGIYEQYF. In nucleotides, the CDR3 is TGTGCCAGCACCCAGGGTATCTACGAGCAGTACTTC.